Below, 10 T cell receptor beta chains from the same sample are listed, as sequenced in a study of T cells in women clearing cervical HPV infection. Assay used: immunoSEQ multiplex PCR; TCRdb lists only in-frame clones, some missing. This sample's clone table lists 30,000 to 45,000 clones. Specimen: blood buffy coat. The receptors were sampled from a woman aged 18-70 years with a cervical HPV16 infection that either progressed to CIN3+ or cleared (not recorded which).

Points on this clone: The observed sequence ends 3 residues before the CDR3 terminus, with the missing tail filled in from the germline J gene. The rearrangement uses TRBV7-8 and TRBJ2-1, with 11 bases that match TRBD2. There are 14 residues in the CDR3. The germline CDR1 and CDR2 sequences are SGHVS and FQNEAQ. With V trimmed by 5 bases and J by 7 bases, 4 bases remained unmatched. This chain's CDR3 is CASSTGLAVNEQFF. Partial CDR3 DNA: TGTGCCAGCAGCACGGGACTAGCGGTAAATGAG.

With regard to this clone: The read terminates 3 residues before the CDR3 end, so the remaining end is supplied by the germline J gene. V gene TRBV29-1 combines with J gene TRBJ2-5; tentative D call: TRBD1 (6 bases). From germline, CDR1 is SQVTM and CDR2 ANQGSEA. V shed 5 bases and J shed 4 bases, with 20 bases lying between them. CDR3 length equals 15 residues. CDR3 DNA, as far as it was read: TGCAGCGTTAATCGCCGAGAGGGGGTCCGAGAGACC. This encodes CSVNRREGVRET. The entire CDR3 sequence reads CSVNRREGVRETQYF.

To note about this clone: The read ends 3 residues early relative to the CDR3; the germline J gene fills the gap. This rearrangement joins TRBV7-9 to TRBJ2-5, with TRBD2 as a possible D gene (5 bases). This CDR3 region has 14 residues. Germline V lookup: CDR1 SEHNR, CDR2 FQNEAQ (reference sequence). The chain's CDR3 is CASSLVARADTQYF. The CDR3 bases that were read are TGTGCCAGCAGCTTAGTAGCGAGGGCAGATACC.

In the case of this clone: The missing CDR3 end, 3 residues past where the read stops, is filled in from the germline J gene. This chain uses TRBV2 with TRBJ1-1; the D gene is possibly TRBD1 (5 bases). Trimming removed 5 bases at V and 5 bases at J, with 15 bases between. The germline V gene has CDR1 SNHLY and CDR2 FYNNEI. This CDR3 comprises 14 residues. The DNA read from the CDR3 is TGTGCCAGCAGTAATACGAATCGGGGGACTGAA. This encodes CASSNTNRGTE. The CDR3 reads in full as CASSNTNRGTEAFF. Drawing the rest from reference TRBV2 and TRBJ1-1, the complete variable domain is EPEVTQTPSHQVTQMGQEVILRCVPISNHLYFYWYRQILGQKVEFLVSFYNNEISEKSEIFDDQFSVERPDGSNFTLKIRSTKLEDSAMYFCASSNTNRGTEAFFGQGTRLTVV.

Worth noting for this clone: The junction and the germline gene differ at one end; a read error may be behind it. The read gets to within 3 residues of the CDR3 end, and the germline J gene fills in the rest. The same CDR3 is also encoded by other DNA sequences in this sample. V is TRBV29-1 and J is TRBJ1-3; a possible D gene is TRBD1 (5 bases). Germline loops: CDR1 SQVTM, CDR2 ANQGSEA. The CDR3 length is 12 residues. The part of the CDR3 DNA that was read is TGCAGCGTTGTAGGGGAAGGAAACACG. This sequence encodes CSVVGEGNT. The complete CDR3 sequence is CSVVGEGNTIYF.

Concerning this clone: The read is 3 residues too short to cover the CDR3 end, so that end is filled in from the germline J gene. This chain joins TRBV18 and TRBJ2-1; tentative D call: TRBD2 (6 bases). Trimming cost V 2 bases and J 7 bases, with 15 bases left between them. The CDR3 runs to 15 residues. Germline loops: CDR1 KGHSH, CDR2 LQKENI. CDR3 DNA (partial): TGTGCCAGCTCACCAGAATGGGGGGTTGGAAATGAG. This gives the protein CASSPEWGVGNE. The full CDR3 sequence reads CASSPEWGVGNEQFF.

In regard to this clone: The sequenced fragment ends 3 residues before the CDR3 boundary, so the rest is inferred from the germline J gene. V gene TRBV27 combines with J gene TRBJ1-6, with TRBD1 matching 7 bases. With 3 bases clipped from V and 4 bases from J, the junction kept 0 bases outside the gene matches. Germline V lookup: CDR1 MNHEY, CDR2 SMNVEV (reference sequence). The length of the CDR3 is 14 residues. Incomplete CDR3 DNA: TGTGCCAGCAGTTTGACAGGGTATAATTCACCC. Its protein is CASSLTGYNSP. In full, the CDR3 is CASSLTGYNSPLHF.

This chain's CDR3 is CASSPNPSRTDTYTF. Partial CDR3 DNA: TGTGCCAGCTCACCAAACCCTAGCCGCACAGATACC. This chain joins TRBV18 and TRBJ1-2; D gene ambiguous. The read gets to within 3 residues of the CDR3 end, and the germline J gene fills in the rest. The germline V gene encodes CDR1 KGHSH and CDR2 LQKENI. The CDR3 runs to 15 residues. Complete variable domain (other parts from reference TRBV18 and TRBJ1-2): NAGVMQNPRHLVRRRGQEARLRCSPMKGHSHVYWYRQLPEEGLKFMVYLQKENIIDESGMPKERFSAEFPKEGPSILRIQQVVRGDSAAYFCASSPNPSRTDTYTFGSGTRLTVV.

Concerning this clone: The sequenced fragment ends 3 residues before the CDR3 boundary, so the rest is inferred from the germline J gene. The same CDR3 also results from other DNA sequences found in this sample. The chain employs TRBV5-1 and TRBJ1-3; D remains ambiguous. V was trimmed by 4 bases and J by 1 base, leaving 15 bases between them. This CDR3 has 16 residues. The germline V gene encodes CDR1 SGHRS and CDR2 YFSETQ. The CDR3 sequence: CASSPSRGASGNTIYF. CDR3 bases read: TGCGCCAGCAGCCCATCGCGGGGTGCTTCTGGAAACACC.

Concerning this clone itself: The missing CDR3 end, 3 residues past where the read stops, is filled in from the germline J gene. This chain links TRBV7-9 with TRBJ2-2; possible D gene TRBD2, 5 bases. Trimming pared 1 base from V and 4 bases from J, leaving 10 bases between. This CDR3 contains 15 residues. The germline gives CDR1 SEHNR, CDR2 FQNEAQ (reference sequence). CDR3 loop: CASSLGADFTGELFF. CDR3 DNA, as far as it was read: TGTGCCAGCAGCTTAGGTGCGGACTTCACCGGGGAG.